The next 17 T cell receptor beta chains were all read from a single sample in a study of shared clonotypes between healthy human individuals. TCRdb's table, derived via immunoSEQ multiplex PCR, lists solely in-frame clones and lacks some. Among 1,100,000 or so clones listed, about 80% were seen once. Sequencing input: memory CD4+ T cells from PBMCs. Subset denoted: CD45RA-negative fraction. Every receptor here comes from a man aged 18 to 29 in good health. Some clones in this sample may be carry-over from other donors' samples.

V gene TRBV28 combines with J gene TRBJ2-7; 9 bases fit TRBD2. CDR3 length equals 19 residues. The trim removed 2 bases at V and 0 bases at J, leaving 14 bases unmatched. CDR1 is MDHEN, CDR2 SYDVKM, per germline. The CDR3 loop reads CASSLGPWGSGRTSYEQYF. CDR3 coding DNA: TGTGCCAGCAGTTTAGGCCCCTGGGGGAGCGGGAGGACCTCCTACGAGCAGTACTTC.

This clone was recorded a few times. This CDR3 is CASSLARNQPQHF. CDR3 nucleotide sequence: TGTGCCAGCAGTTTAGCAAGAAATCAGCCCCAGCATTTT. This chain uses TRBV28 with TRBJ1-5; no firm D call. The V and J ends lost 2 bases and 4 bases respectively, with 6 bases between them. The CDR3 has 13 amino acids. The germline V gene encodes CDR1 MDHEN and CDR2 SYDVKM.

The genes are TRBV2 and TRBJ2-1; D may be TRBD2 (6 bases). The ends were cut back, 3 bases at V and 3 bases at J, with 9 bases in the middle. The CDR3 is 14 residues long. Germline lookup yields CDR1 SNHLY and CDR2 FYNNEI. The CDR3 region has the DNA TGTGCCAGCAGTGAGGAGGGTTACTACAATGAGCAGTTCTTC. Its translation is CASSEEGYYNEQFF.

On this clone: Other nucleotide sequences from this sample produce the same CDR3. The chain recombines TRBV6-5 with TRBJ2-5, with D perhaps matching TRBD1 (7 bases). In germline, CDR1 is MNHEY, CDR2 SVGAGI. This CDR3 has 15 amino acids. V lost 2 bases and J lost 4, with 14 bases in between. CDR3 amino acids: CASSYRGGGAETQYF. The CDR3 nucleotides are TGTGCCAGCAGTTACCGAGGAGGGGGCGCAGAGACCCAGTACTTC.

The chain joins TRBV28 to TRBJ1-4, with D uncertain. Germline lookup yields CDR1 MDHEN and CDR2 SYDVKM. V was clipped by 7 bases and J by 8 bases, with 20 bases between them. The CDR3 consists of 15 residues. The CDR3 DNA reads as TGTGCCAGCAACGGTAGAAGCGCTGATTGGGAAAAACTGTTTTTT. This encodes CASNGRSADWEKLFF.

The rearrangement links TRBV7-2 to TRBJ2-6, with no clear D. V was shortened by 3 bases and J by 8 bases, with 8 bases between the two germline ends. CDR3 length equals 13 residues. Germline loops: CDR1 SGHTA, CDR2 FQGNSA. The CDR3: CASSFDPSNVLTF. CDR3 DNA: TGTGCCAGCAGCTTCGACCCTTCCAACGTCCTGACTTTC.

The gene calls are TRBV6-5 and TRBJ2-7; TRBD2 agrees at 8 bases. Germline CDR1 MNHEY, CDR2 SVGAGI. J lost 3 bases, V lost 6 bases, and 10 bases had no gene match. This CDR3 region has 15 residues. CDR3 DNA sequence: TGTGCCAGCAGGCCCCTGGGACTAGAAATCTACGAGCAGTACTTC. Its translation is CASRPLGLEIYEQYF.

CDR3 sequence (DNA): TGTGCCAGCAGTTTGCGGGGAACCGGGGCCAACGTCCTGACTTTC. The encoded protein is CASSLRGTGANVLTF. The chain couples TRBV28 to TRBJ2-6; D is perhaps TRBD2 (6 bases). Trimming took 3 bases from V and 4 from J, leaving 10 bases between them. Germline CDR1 is MDHEN and CDR2 is SYDVKM. CDR3 size: 15 residues.

CDR3 in DNA: TGCGCCAGCAGCCCTGGGACAGGGGGCATCGGTGGCTACACCTTC. It specifies CASSPGTGGIGGYTF. V and J are TRBV5-1 and TRBJ1-2, with TRBD1 matching over 12 bases. Losses at the gene ends were 4 bases for V and 7 bases for J; bases not matched to a gene: 8. Germline V lookup: CDR1 SGHRS, CDR2 YFSETQ. This CDR3 is built from 15 residues.

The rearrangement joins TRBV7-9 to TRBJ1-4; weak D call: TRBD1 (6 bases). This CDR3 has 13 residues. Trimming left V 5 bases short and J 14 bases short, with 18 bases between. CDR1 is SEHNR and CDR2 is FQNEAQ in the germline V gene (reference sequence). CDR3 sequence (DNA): TGTGCCAGCAGCGAACCCCTGACAGGCGTCCTGTTTTTT. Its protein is CASSEPLTGVLFF. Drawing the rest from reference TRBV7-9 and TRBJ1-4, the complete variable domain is DTGVSQNPRHKITKRGQNVTFRCDPISEHNRLYWYRQTLGQGPEFLTYFQNEAQLEKSRLLSDRFSAERPKGSFSTLEIQRTEQGDSAMYLCASSEPLTGVLFFGSGTQLSVL.

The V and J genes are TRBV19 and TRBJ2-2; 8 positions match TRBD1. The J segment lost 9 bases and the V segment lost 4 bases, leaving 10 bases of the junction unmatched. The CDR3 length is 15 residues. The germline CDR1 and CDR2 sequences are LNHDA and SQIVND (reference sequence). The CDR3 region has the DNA TGTGCCAGTAGTACCGGGACAGGTTCGCCTCGGGAGCTGTTTTTT. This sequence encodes CASSTGTGSPRELFF. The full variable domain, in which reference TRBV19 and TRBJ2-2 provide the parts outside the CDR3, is DGGITQSPKYLFRKEGQNVTLSCEQNLNHDAMYWYRQDPGQGLRLIYYSQIVNDFQKGDIAEGYSVSREKKESFPLTVTSAQKNPTAFYLCASSTGTGSPRELFFGEGSRLTVL.

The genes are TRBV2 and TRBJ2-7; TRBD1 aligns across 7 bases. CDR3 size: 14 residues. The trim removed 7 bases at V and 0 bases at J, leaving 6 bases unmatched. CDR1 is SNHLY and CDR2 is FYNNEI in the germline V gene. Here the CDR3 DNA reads TGTGCCAGCATCCTACAGGGGCTCTCCTACGAGCAGTACTTC. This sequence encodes CASILQGLSYEQYF.

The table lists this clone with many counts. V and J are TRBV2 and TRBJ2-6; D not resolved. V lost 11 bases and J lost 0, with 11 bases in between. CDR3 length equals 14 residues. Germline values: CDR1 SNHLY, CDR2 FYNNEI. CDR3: CASRALSGANVLTF. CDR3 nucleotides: TGTGCCTCCCGGGCCCTCTCTGGGGCCAACGTCCTGACTTTC.

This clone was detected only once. CDR3 coding DNA: TGTGCCAGCAGCTTAGCCGGGACAGGAGGCTACACCTTC. Protein: CASSLAGTGGYTF. The rearrangement uses TRBV7-9 and TRBJ1-2; 8 positions agree with TRBD1. Unmatched junction bases numbered 2, after V lost 0 bases and J lost 8 bases. The CDR3 covers 13 residues. Germline V lookup: CDR1 SEHNR, CDR2 FQNEAQ (reference sequence).

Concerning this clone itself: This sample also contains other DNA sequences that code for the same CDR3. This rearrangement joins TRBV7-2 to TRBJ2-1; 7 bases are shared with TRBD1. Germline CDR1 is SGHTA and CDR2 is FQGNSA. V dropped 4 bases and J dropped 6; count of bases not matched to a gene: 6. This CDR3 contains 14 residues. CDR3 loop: CASSYRTGGNEQFF. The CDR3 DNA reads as TGTGCCAGCAGCTACCGGACAGGTGGCAATGAGCAGTTCTTC.

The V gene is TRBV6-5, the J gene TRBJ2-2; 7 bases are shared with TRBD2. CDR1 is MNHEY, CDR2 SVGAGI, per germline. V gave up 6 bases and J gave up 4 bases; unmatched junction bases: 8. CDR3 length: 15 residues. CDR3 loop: CASSLLVAGTGELFF. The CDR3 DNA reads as TGTGCCAGCAGCCTCCTTGTAGCGGGCACCGGGGAGCTGTTTTTT.

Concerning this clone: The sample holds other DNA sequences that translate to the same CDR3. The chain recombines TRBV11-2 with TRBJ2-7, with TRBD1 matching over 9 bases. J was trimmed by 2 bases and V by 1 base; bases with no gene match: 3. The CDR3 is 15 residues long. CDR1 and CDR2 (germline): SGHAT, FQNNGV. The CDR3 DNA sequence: TGTGCCAGCAGCTTAGGTGGGACAGGGCCCTACGAGCAGTACTTC. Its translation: CASSLGGTGPYEQYF.